This T cell receptor (beta chain) was profiled in a study of blood T cell repertoires in COVID-19. Study at large: PBMCs, B-cell-depleted T cells, or T cells provided the cDNA or gDNA that made up the material.

The germline gives CDR1 MNHNS, CDR2 SASEGT. V shed 0 bases and J 3 bases; nucleotides not matched to a gene: 4. This CDR3 comprises 16 residues. Measured with immunoSEQ multiplex PCR; TCRdb has only the in-frame clones, and not every one. Seen here are about 210,000 clones, more than 75% observed once, and the top ten hold roughly 4.5%. Sequenced material: PBMCs or T cells enriched from blood (not recorded which). This clonotype was sampled from a young man with acute COVID-19. The V and J genes are TRBV6-1 and TRBJ2-3, with 9 bases identical to TRBD2. For the CDR3, the DNA is TGTGCCAGCAGTGAAGCTACGCGGGGGGGTACAGATACGCAGTATTTT. Encoded protein: CASSEATRGGTDTQYF.